What follows are 30 T cell receptor beta chains derived from one specimen sequenced in a study of T cell clonality in common variable immunodeficiency. The table came from immunoSEQ multiplex PCR; TCRdb's copy has only in-frame clones and leaves some out. The sample was found to contain roughly 29,000 clones, and every one recurs. Sequences were obtained from peripheral blood mononuclear cells. These receptors were collected from a person aged 18 to 75 in good health.

Details on this clone: Read sequence stops 3 residues before the CDR3 end, and the germline J gene provides the missing end. This sequence joins TRBV20-1 and TRBJ1-3; D remains unclear. The germline gives CDR1 DFQATT, CDR2 SNEGSKA (reference sequence). With 6 bases removed from V and 0 bases from J, the gap between germline ends came to 6 bases. This CDR3 contains 12 residues. The CDR3 sequence: CSAGPSGNTIYF. The sequenced part of the CDR3 DNA is TGCAGTGCAGGTCCCTCTGGAAACACC.

Comments on this clone: Read data end 3 residues before the CDR3 end; the end is taken from the germline J gene. The sample contains more than one DNA sequence encoding this CDR3. The chain joins TRBV6-2 or TRBV6-3 to TRBJ2-5; TRBD2 agrees at 12 bases. There are 17 residues in the CDR3. Germline V CDR1 and CDR2: MNHEY, SVGEGT. CDR3 DNA (partial): TGTGCCAGCAGCTTAACTAGCGGGGGGCGCGGGCGGGAAACC. The encoded protein is CASSLTSGGRGRET. The whole CDR3 is CASSLTSGGRGRETQYF.

This clone was picked up many times. The read finishes 3 residues shy of the CDR3 end, and the germline J gene is used to complete it. The chain carries TRBV6-7 and TRBJ2-2, with a possible D match to TRBD2 (7 bases). TRBV6-7 is annotated as an ORF whose role is uncertain. This CDR3 is built from 17 residues. V lost 6 bases and J lost 6, with 23 bases in between. CDR3 residues: CASRVRVRGARPGELFF. CDR3 DNA (partial): TGTGCCAGCAGAGTTAGGGTTCGGGGGGCGCGGCCCGGGGAG.

On this clone itself: The CDR3 end is not reached by the read, which stops 3 residues before it; the germline J gene fills it in. J is TRBJ2-7 and V is TRBV7-8; D remains unclear. Germline loops: CDR1 SGHVS, CDR2 FQNEAQ. CDR3 length: 14 residues. Trimming stripped 6 bases from V and 2 bases from J, with 14 bases between. The sequenced CDR3 bases are TGTGCCAGCAGGCGGAAGAAGATCACCTACGAG. Protein sequence: CASRRKKITYE. The CDR3 as a whole reads CASRRKKITYEQYF.

This clone has a count of ten or more. Read coverage stops 3 residues before the CDR3 terminus; the germline J gene supplies the remainder. Within the sample, other DNA sequences also encode this same CDR3. This chain links TRBV19 with TRBJ2-3; possible D gene TRBD1, 5 bases. Germline loops: CDR1 LNHDA, CDR2 SQIVND (reference sequence). V dropped 0 bases and J dropped 7 bases, with 8 bases sitting between them. The CDR3 spans 13 residues. This chain's CDR3 is CASSIDQGNTQYF. The CDR3 DNA, read in part, is TGTGCCAGTAGTATAGATCAGGGTAATACG.

This clone was seen repeatedly, ten times or more. The observed sequence ends 3 residues before the CDR3 terminus, with the missing tail filled in from the germline J gene. The rearrangement links TRBV5-1 to TRBJ2-2; D possibly corresponds to TRBD1 (6 bases). Germline V CDR1 and CDR2: SGHRS, YFSETQ. The CDR3 is made up of 14 amino acids. Trimming left V 5 bases short and J 4 bases short, with 12 bases between. The CDR3 bases that were read are TGCGCCAGCAGTCACGACAGGTCCACCGGGGAG. This encodes CASSHDRSTGE. In full, the CDR3 is CASSHDRSTGELFF.

This clone was picked up many times. Read data end 3 residues before the CDR3 end; the end is taken from the germline J gene. The chain is built from TRBV20-1 and TRBJ1-5, with D possibly being TRBD1 (6 bases). V was clipped by 4 bases and J by 5 bases, with 15 bases between them. The CDR3 covers 14 residues. CDR1 DFQATT and CDR2 SNEGSKA come from the germline V gene (reference sequence). CDR3 amino acids: CSAMEIRGDQPQHF. The sequenced part of the CDR3 DNA is TGCAGTGCTATGGAGATCAGGGGCGATCAGCCC.

This clone has at least ten counts. The read terminates 3 residues before the CDR3 end, so the remaining end is supplied by the germline J gene. The rearrangement links TRBV7-9 to TRBJ1-2; perhaps TRBD1 as D (5 bases). CDR3 length: 15 residues. Trimming stripped 7 bases from V and 0 bases from J, with 15 bases between. Germline assignment: CDR1 SEHNR and CDR2 FQNEAQ (reference sequence). CDR3 amino acids: CASTQGRRANYGYTF. CDR3 DNA, as far as it was read: TGTGCCAGCACTCAGGGCAGGCGAGCTAACTATGGC.

With respect to this clone: The CDR3 is cut off 3 residues early in the read; its end comes from the germline J gene. V is TRBV6-2 or TRBV6-3 and J is TRBJ1-2; D is unresolved. CDR3 length equals 13 residues. The germline V gene encodes CDR1 MNHEY and CDR2 SVGEGT. The ends were cut back, 2 bases at V and 3 bases at J, with 7 bases in the middle. The DNA read from the CDR3 is TGTGCCAGCAGTTACGTCCAGGACTATGGC. Its translation is CASSYVQDYG. Given in full, the CDR3 is CASSYVQDYGYTF.

This clone occurred many times. Coverage ceases 3 residues before the CDR3 finishes, and the germline J gene fills in the end. The chain couples TRBV7-3 to TRBJ2-3; TRBD1 agrees at 9 bases. Germline V CDR1 and CDR2: SGHTA, FQGTGA. Losses at the gene ends were 5 bases for V and 6 bases for J; bases not matched to a gene: 12. This CDR3 region has 16 residues. The part of the CDR3 DNA that was read is TGTGCCAGCAGCCCCGGGACAGGGACTCGCAGTGATACG. Amino acids: CASSPGTGTRSDT. The whole CDR3 protein is CASSPGTGTRSDTQYF.

This clone was recorded at least ten times. The DNA ends 3 residues before the CDR3 does, and the rest of the CDR3 is filled in from the germline J gene. The rearrangement joins TRBV7-3 to TRBJ2-3, with 9 bases lining up with TRBD2. V dropped 1 base and J dropped 4; count of bases not matched to a gene: 6. This CDR3 region has 16 residues. Germline CDR1 reads SGHTA; CDR2 reads FQGTGA. The CDR3: CASSLNTAGGPDTQYF. The DNA read from the CDR3 is TGTGCCAGCAGCTTAAACACAGCGGGGGGCCCAGATACG.

In this sample, this clone turned up a few times. The read ends 3 residues early relative to the CDR3; the germline J gene fills the gap. This rearrangement joins TRBV7-6 to TRBJ1-4; D perhaps matches TRBD1 (5 bases). V lost 5 bases to trimming and J lost 6 bases, with 19 bases between them. From germline, CDR1 is SGHVS and CDR2 FNYEAQ. CDR3 length: 16 residues. The CDR3 is CASSNPQGGGDEKLFF. The part of the CDR3 DNA that was read is TGTGCCAGCAGCAATCCCCAGGGCGGGGGGGATGAAAAA.

The table lists this clone with many counts. The read is 3 residues too short to cover the CDR3 end, so that end is filled in from the germline J gene. The rearrangement links TRBV28 to TRBJ2-1; the D gene is possibly TRBD1 (7 bases). CDR1 and CDR2 (germline): MDHEN, SYDVKM. V dropped 5 bases and J dropped 5 bases, with 13 bases sitting between them. The CDR3 length is 14 residues. CDR3 sequence reads: CASSPRGVNNEQFF. The DNA read from the CDR3 is TGTGCCAGCAGTCCCAGGGGGGTAAACAATGAG.

Many counts were recorded for this clone. The CDR3 end falls 3 residues outside the read, so it is completed with the germline J gene. The chain carries TRBV20-1 and TRBJ1-2; TRBD1 might be the D (6 bases). Trimming took 3 bases from V and 7 from J, leaving 15 bases between them. This CDR3 has 13 amino acids. From germline, CDR1 is DFQATT and CDR2 SNEGSKA (reference sequence). The DNA read from the CDR3 is TGCAGTGCTAGGGAGACAGGAGGGGCTGGC. Amino acid sequence: CSARETGGAG. The CDR3, in full, reads CSARETGGAGYTF.

This clone appeared many times. The CDR3 goes on 3 residues after the read ends, and that part is filled in from the germline J gene. V usage is TRBV7-2 and J usage is TRBJ1-1, with unresolved D. Germline V gives CDR1 SGHTA, CDR2 FQGNSA. The CDR3 runs 13 residues. The V end was cut by 5 bases, the J end by 0 bases, with 7 bases between. The CDR3 reads CASSSTLNTEAFF. CDR3 DNA, as far as it was read: TGTGCCAGCAGCAGTACACTGAACACTGAA.

Ten or more counts support this clone. The DNA ends 3 residues before the CDR3 does, and the rest of the CDR3 is filled in from the germline J gene. The J gene is TRBJ2-3, the V gene TRBV24-1; 8 positions agree with TRBD1. Germline V gene data show CDR1 as KGHDR and CDR2 as SFDVKD. CDR3 size: 16 residues. Germline trimming cut 3 bases from V and 5 bases from J; bases unmatched to any gene: 9. CDR3 amino acids: CATSDPGTGGRDTQYF. The CDR3 DNA, read in part, is TGTGCCACCAGTGATCCTGGGACAGGCGGTCGAGATACG.

This clone was observed at least ten times. Coverage ceases 3 residues before the CDR3 finishes, and the germline J gene fills in the end. The chain combines TRBV20-1 with TRBJ1-2, with 10 nucleotides matching TRBD1. The junction had 6 bases not matched to a gene; V was cut back by 3 bases and J by 2 bases. The germline V gene encodes CDR1 DFQATT and CDR2 SNEGSKA (reference sequence). The length of the CDR3 is 15 residues. The DNA read from the CDR3 is TGCAGTGCTAGGACAGGGGGCACTCCAAACTATGGC. Protein sequence: CSARTGGTPNYG. The CDR3 as a whole reads CSARTGGTPNYGYTF.

This clone has more than one count but fewer than ten. The CDR3 extends 3 residues past the end of the read, so its final part is completed from the germline J gene. The chain recombines TRBV16 with TRBJ2-7, with TRBD2 matching 13 bases. CDR1 and CDR2 (germline): KGHSY, FQNENV. The J segment lost 1 base and the V segment lost 2 bases, leaving 5 bases of the junction unmatched. This CDR3 has 17 amino acids. The covered CDR3 bases are TGTGCCAGCAGCCAAAGACTAGCGGGGGGTCCGTCCTACGAG. Its protein product is CASSQRLAGGPSYE. The full-length CDR3 reads as CASSQRLAGGPSYEQYF.

This clone was picked up a small number of times. The read ends 3 residues early relative to the CDR3; the germline J gene fills the gap. This chain links TRBV11-1 with TRBJ2-7; TRBD1 agrees at 9 bases. The trim removed 4 bases at V and 1 base at J, leaving 2 bases unmatched. Germline V gene lookup returns CDR1 SGHAT and CDR2 FQDESV (reference sequence). The CDR3 sequence is 14 residues long. CDR3: CASSWDRESYEQYF. CDR3 bases read: TGTGCCAGCAGCTGGGACAGGGAATCCTACGAG.

This clone was seen at least ten times. Read data end 3 residues before the CDR3 end; the end is taken from the germline J gene. The chain couples TRBV11-3 to TRBJ2-2; D is possibly TRBD2 (6 bases). The CDR3 length is 12 residues. V lost 3 bases to trimming and J lost 8 bases, with 7 bases between them. The germline CDR1 and CDR2 sequences are SGHNT and YENEEA. The covered CDR3 bases are TGTGCCAGCAGCTTGGGACTTGGGGAG. The encoded protein is CASSLGLGE. The full-length CDR3 reads as CASSLGLGELFF.

This clone was counted only a few times. Just one base apart from a much larger clone, this may be a read error. The read comes to an end 3 residues before the CDR3 does, leaving the germline J gene to fill in the end. This chain connects TRBV19 to TRBJ2-2, with D maybe TRBD1 (6 bases). In germline, CDR1 is LNHDA, CDR2 SQIVND (reference sequence). The CDR3 spans 14 residues. The CDR3 bases that were read are TGTGCCAGTAGCGAGGGACAACTAAATGAAAAG. Translating it yields CASSEGQLNEK. The entire CDR3 is CASSEGQLNEKLFF.

About this clone itself: The read terminates 3 residues ahead of where the CDR3 ends, so the germline J gene completes it. V and J are TRBV11-2 and TRBJ1-4, with TRBD1 matching 11 bases. V shed 4 bases and J 7 bases; nucleotides not matched to a gene: 2. The CDR3 loop spans 14 amino acids. Germline CDR1 is SGHAT and CDR2 is FQNNGV. The CDR3 DNA, read in part, is TGTGCCAGCAGCTCCGGGACAGGGGGTGAAAAA. Its translation: CASSSGTGGEK. In full, the CDR3 is CASSSGTGGEKLFF. Using reference TRBV11-2 and TRBJ1-4 for the parts outside the CDR3, the full variable domain is EAGVAQSPRYKIIEKRQSVAFWCNPISGHATLYWYQQILGQGPKLLIQFQNNGVVDDSQLPKDRFSAERLKGVDSTLKIQPAKLEDSAVYLCASSSGTGGEKLFFGSGTQLSVL.

Regarding this clone: The read is 3 residues too short to cover the CDR3 end, so that end is filled in from the germline J gene. The rearrangement uses TRBV6-1 and TRBJ1-6; D is unresolved. The V gene's germline CDR1 is MNHNS and CDR2 SASEGT. V lost 4 bases, J lost 6 bases, and 13 bases lay in between. The CDR3 spans 15 residues. The CDR3: CASSGIKGPNSPLHF. Incomplete CDR3 DNA: TGTGCCAGCAGTGGGATCAAGGGCCCTAATTCACCC.

Many counts were recorded for this clone. CDR3 protein: CASSDSAEPGGSTDTQYF. The DNA read from the CDR3 is TGTGCCAGCAGTGACTCGGCGGAGCCGGGGGGGAGCACAGATACG. The chain couples TRBV6-4 to TRBJ2-3, with 8 bases matching TRBD2. The read is 3 residues too short to cover the CDR3 end, so that end is filled in from the germline J gene. V trimming: 0 bases; J trimming: 0 bases; junction bases outside the gene matches: 8. The CDR3 is 18 residues long. Germline lookup yields CDR1 MRHNA and CDR2 SNTAGT.

This clone was counted a few times. The read ends 3 residues early relative to the CDR3; the germline J gene fills the gap. The chain joins TRBV10-2 to TRBJ2-7, with unresolved D. Trimming removed 2 bases from V and 3 bases from J, with 5 bases in between. CDR3 size: 12 residues. Per germline, CDR1 WSHSY and CDR2 SAAADI. CDR3 DNA (partial): TGCGCCAGCAGTGAGCCTTACTACGAG. Protein product: CASSEPYYE. From start to end, the CDR3 is CASSEPYYEQYF.

Ten or more counts support this clone. Read data end 3 residues before the CDR3 end; the end is taken from the germline J gene. The chain carries TRBV5-1 and TRBJ1-4; TRBD1 matches at 7 bases. The germline CDR1 and CDR2 sequences are SGHRS and YFSETQ. CDR3 size: 15 residues. Trimming cost V 2 bases and J 8 bases; bases outside gene matches: 9. The CDR3 bases that were read are TGCGCCAGCAGCTTAAGTACAGGGGCGGGGGAAAAA. Translation gives CASSLSTGAGEK. The entire CDR3 reads CASSLSTGAGEKLFF.

This clone was seen at least ten times. The CDR3 end is not reached by the read, which stops 3 residues before it; the germline J gene fills it in. J is TRBJ2-3 and V is TRBV5-4; TRBD1 matches at 7 bases. Germline V gene lookup returns CDR1 SGHNT and CDR2 YYREEE (reference sequence). There are 14 residues in the CDR3. The trim removed 3 bases at V and 2 bases at J, leaving 3 bases unmatched. CDR3 loop: CASSWDRNTDTQYF. The sequenced CDR3 bases are TGTGCCAGCAGCTGGGACAGAAACACAGATACG.

This clone was detected many times. The read ends 3 residues shy of where the CDR3 ends; the end is completed using the germline J gene. The chain uses TRBV7-3 and TRBJ2-3; D is possibly TRBD2 (6 bases). Trimming left V 5 bases short and J 0 bases short, with 12 bases between. The CDR3 is 15 amino acids. Per the germline V gene, CDR1 is SGHTA and CDR2 is FQGTGA. CDR3 residues: CASSLWGESTDTQYF. Incomplete CDR3 DNA: TGTGCCAGCAGCCTATGGGGGGAGAGCACAGATACG.

The sample holds many counts of this clone. The CDR3 end is not reached by the read, which stops 3 residues before it; the germline J gene fills it in. The chain links TRBV9 to TRBJ1-3; 9 bases are shared with TRBD1. The CDR3 covers 22 residues. Unmatched junction bases numbered 21, after V lost 2 bases and J lost 0 bases. Germline V gives CDR1 SGDLS, CDR2 YYNGEE. The CDR3 DNA, read in part, is TGTGCCAGCAGCGTGGGACAGGGATCTTCGGCGGATCTCGTACACTCTGGAAACACC. This encodes CASSVGQGSSADLVHSGNT. The complete CDR3 protein is CASSVGQGSSADLVHSGNTIYF. The full variable domain, rest sourced from reference TRBV9 and TRBJ1-3, is DSGVTQTPKHLITATGQRVTLRCSPRSGDLSVYWYQQSLDQGLQFLIQYYNGEERAKGNILERFSAQQFPDLHSELNLSSLELGDSALYFCASSVGQGSSADLVHSGNTIYFGEGSWLTVV.

In this sample, this clone turned up a few times. CDR3: CSVVYEGDVYEQYF. The covered CDR3 bases are TGCAGCGTTGTGTATGAAGGGGATGTCTACGAG. V usage is TRBV29-1 and J usage is TRBJ2-7; D might be TRBD1 (5 bases). The read terminates 3 residues ahead of where the CDR3 ends, so the germline J gene completes it. CDR1 is SQVTM, CDR2 ANQGSEA, per germline. The V end was cut by 4 bases, the J end by 3 bases, with 16 bases between. The CDR3 contains 14 residues.